This T cell receptor beta chain was observed in a study of blood T cells in healthy people across ages. Points from the study as a whole: Age brought a roughly linear fall in TCR beta diversity measured per million T cells.

Alongside a J-beta primer mix, a sample-barcoded 5' primer served in a second PCR lasting about 6 to 12 cycles. TCRdb used MiXCR to reprocess the 5' RACE reads, holding one entry per CDR3 protein. The repertoire has some 700,000 distinct CDR3 sequences, roughly 44% of them found once; the top ten carry 20% to 25%. As to this clonotype: Its antigen is still unknown.

The receptor was derived from a woman aged 55-69 years in good health. The sample taken for sequencing was blood.

Written as DNA, the CDR3 is TGTGCCAGCAGCTTACCGAGGACGGCCGGCTACACCTTC. This encodes CASSLPRTAGYTF. The gene calls are TRBV7-8 and TRBJ1-2, with D hard to call. V shed 2 bases and J shed 8 bases, with 12 bases lying between them. CDR1 is SGHVS and CDR2 is FQNEAQ in the germline V gene. This CDR3 is 13 amino acids long.